Listed below are T cell receptor beta chains from one sample, sequenced in a study of CD8 T cells in Susac syndrome. Each CDR3 protein is one row after TCRdb ran MiXCR on the immunoSEQ multiplex PCR reads. Among roughly 150,000 distinct CDR3 sequences listed, roughly 94% were seen once. Specimen: CD8+ T cells from PBMCs. These receptors originate from a human donor with multiple sclerosis. CDR3s leave out the opening cysteine and the closing phenylalanine or tryptophan. Fields, in order: J gene, CDR3 length, V gene, CDR3 protein.

TRBJ1-1,10,TRBV29-1,SVGTGSTEAF
TRBJ1-1,12,TRBV6-1,ASRIGGINTEAF
TRBJ2-7,12,TRBV9,ASSVGRGNYEQY
TRBJ2-1,13,TRBV27,ASCIKRGGLNEQF
TRBJ2-5,12,TRBV7-9,ASSLAGRKETQY
TRBJ2-2,16,TRBV18,ASSSLLGAPSNTGELF
TRBJ2-2,14,TRBV12-3/TRBV12-4,ASSPGQGGNTGELF
TRBJ1-2,12,TRBV3-1,ASSPPSTGGGYT
TRBJ1-5,10,TRBV29-1,SVEEGKGPQH
TRBJ2-7,14,TRBV5-1,ASSFRQGHELDEQY
TRBJ1-4,13,TRBV29-1,SVNIPTGHNEKLF
TRBJ1-6,11,TRBV10-3,ASKWDGDSPLH
TRBJ1-1,10,TRBV10-3,AISVGNTEAF
TRBJ1-2,13,TRBV7-8,ASSLDRGDSYGYT
TRBJ2-4,12,TRBV20-1,SARDRNRENIQY
TRBJ2-4,12,TRBV9,ASSLTVRGNIQY
TRBJ1-1,14,TRBV23-1,ASSQFQQGKNTEAF
TRBJ1-1,13,TRBV5-1,ASSLVQGSNTEAF
TRBJ2-1,13,TRBV7-9,ASIYGQEKWNEQF
TRBJ2-1,10,TRBV7-9,ASGLLANEQF
TRBJ2-3,13,TRBV11-2,ASSLRAGATDTQY
TRBJ2-7,11,TRBV19,ASSMGQGYEQY
TRBJ1-1,8,TRBV29-1,SVVEDKAF
TRBJ1-1,13,TRBV7-9,ASSLRTGGTTEAF